One sample yielded the 7 T cell receptor beta chains listed below, sequenced in a study of blood T cell repertoires in COVID-19. Sequenced by immunoSEQ multiplex PCR; TCRdb stores in-frame clones only, minus some. The table shows approximately 210,000 clones, with 75% to 90% occurring only once. Material for sequencing was peripheral blood. All receptors derive from a man aged 40-49 years with acute or convalescent COVID-19.

V gene TRBV28 combines with J gene TRBJ2-2, with D maybe TRBD1 (6 bases). The CDR3 runs 14 residues. The V gene lost 7 bases and the J gene lost 4 bases, with 13 bases spanning the gap. Germline lookup yields CDR1 MDHEN and CDR2 SYDVKM. In nucleotides, the CDR3 is TGTGCCAGCACAAACCAGGGGTTCACCGGGGAGCTGTTTTTT. This codes for CASTNQGFTGELFF.

As for this clone: The sample contains more than one DNA sequence encoding this CDR3. V and J are TRBV5-1 and TRBJ1-1; tentatively, D is TRBD1 (5 bases). Between the trimmed V and J ends, which lost 2 bases and 5 bases, there was a span of 10 bases. The CDR3 sequence is 13 residues long. Germline V lookup: CDR1 SGHRS, CDR2 YFSETQ. The CDR3 sequence: CASSFGGETEAFF. The DNA of the CDR3 is TGCGCCAGCAGCTTTGGAGGGGAGACTGAAGCTTTCTTT.

This clone is a singleton in its sample. This rearrangement joins TRBV27 to TRBJ2-2; 10 bases map to TRBD1. J lost 2 bases, V lost 2 bases, and 5 bases had no gene match. The germline V gene encodes CDR1 MNHEY and CDR2 SMNVEV (reference sequence). This CDR3 has 17 residues. CDR3 DNA: TGTGCCAGCAGTTTAGTCCGACAGGGGGCAAACACCGGGGAGCTGTTTTTT. This gives the protein CASSLVRQGANTGELFF.

The chain carries TRBV7-9 and TRBJ1-3; D is uncertain. CDR1 and CDR2 from the germline V gene are SEHNR and FQNEAQ (reference sequence). V shed 2 bases and J shed 5 bases, with 7 bases lying between them. The CDR3 covers 13 residues. CDR3: CASSLIERNTIYF. CDR3 nucleotide sequence: TGTGCCAGCAGCTTAATCGAGAGAAACACCATATATTTT.

The rearrangement links TRBV7-9 to TRBJ1-3; 7 bases fit TRBD1. CDR3 length: 16 residues. The junction had 15 bases not matched to a gene; V was cut back by 5 bases and J by 8 bases. Looked up from germline, CDR1 is SEHNR and CDR2 is FQNEAQ (reference sequence). CDR3 region: CASSHARQGQGDTIYF. In nucleotides, the CDR3 is TGTGCCAGCAGCCACGCCAGACAGGGTCAAGGAGACACCATATATTTT. The full variable domain, with the rest looked up from reference TRBV7-9 and TRBJ1-3, is DTGVSQNPRHKITKRGQNVTFRCDPISEHNRLYWYRQTLGQGPEFLTYFQNEAQLEKSRLLSDRFSAERPKGSFSTLEIQRTEQGDSAMYLCASSHARQGQGDTIYFGEGSWLTVV.

The chain uses TRBV3-1 (or the pseudogene TRBV3-2) and TRBJ2-7, with 10 bases fitting TRBD1. The germline gives CDR1 LGHDT, CDR2 YNNKEL (reference sequence). Losses at the gene ends were 4 bases for V and 4 bases for J; bases not matched to a gene: 7. This CDR3 is built from 15 residues. CDR3 amino acids: CASSLRDRGSYEQYF. CDR3 nucleotide sequence: TGTGCCAGCAGCCTCCGGGACAGGGGTTCGTACGAGCAGTACTTC.

The chain couples TRBV30 to TRBJ1-5, with a tentative D call TRBD1 (5 bases). The ends were cut back, 3 bases at V and 7 bases at J, with 13 bases in the middle. The CDR3 sequence is 13 residues long. CDR1 is GTSNPN and CDR2 is SVGIG in the germline V gene (reference sequence). CDR3 in amino acids: CAWSGGLEQPQHF. The CDR3 DNA sequence: TGTGCCTGGAGCGGGGGGTTGGAACAGCCCCAGCATTTT.